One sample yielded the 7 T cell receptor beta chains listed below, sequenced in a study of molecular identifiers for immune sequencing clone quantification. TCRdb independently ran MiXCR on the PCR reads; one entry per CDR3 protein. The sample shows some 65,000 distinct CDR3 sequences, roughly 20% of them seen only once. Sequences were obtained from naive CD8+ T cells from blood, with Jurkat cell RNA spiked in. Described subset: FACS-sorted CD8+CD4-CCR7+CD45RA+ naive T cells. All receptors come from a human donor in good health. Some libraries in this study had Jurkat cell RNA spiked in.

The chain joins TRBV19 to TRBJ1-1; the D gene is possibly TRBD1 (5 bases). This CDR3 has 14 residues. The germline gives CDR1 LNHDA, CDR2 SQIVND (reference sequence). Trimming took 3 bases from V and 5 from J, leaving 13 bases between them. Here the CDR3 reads CASSIRAAVTEAFF. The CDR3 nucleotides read TGTGCCAGTAGTATCAGGGCTGCCGTTACTGAAGCTTTCTTT. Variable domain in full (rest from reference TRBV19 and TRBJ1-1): DGGITQSPKYLFRKEGQNVTLSCEQNLNHDAMYWYRQDPGQGLRLIYYSQIVNDFQKGDIAEGYSVSREKKESFPLTVTSAQKNPTAFYLCASSIRAAVTEAFFGQGTRLTVV.

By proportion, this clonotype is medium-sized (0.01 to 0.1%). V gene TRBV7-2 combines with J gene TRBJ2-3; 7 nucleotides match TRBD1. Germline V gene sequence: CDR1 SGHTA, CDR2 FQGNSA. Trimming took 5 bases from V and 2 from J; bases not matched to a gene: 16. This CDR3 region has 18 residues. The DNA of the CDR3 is TGTGCCAGCAGCCCCCTGCCCCGGACAGGTACCCACACAGATACGCAGTATTTT. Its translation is CASSPLPRTGTHTDTQYF.

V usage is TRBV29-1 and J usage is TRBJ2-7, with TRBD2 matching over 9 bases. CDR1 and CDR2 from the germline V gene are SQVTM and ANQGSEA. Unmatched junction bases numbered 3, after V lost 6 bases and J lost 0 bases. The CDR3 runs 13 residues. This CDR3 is CSVAGGHSYEQYF. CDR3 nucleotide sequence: TGCAGCGTAGCGGGAGGCCACTCCTACGAGCAGTACTTC.

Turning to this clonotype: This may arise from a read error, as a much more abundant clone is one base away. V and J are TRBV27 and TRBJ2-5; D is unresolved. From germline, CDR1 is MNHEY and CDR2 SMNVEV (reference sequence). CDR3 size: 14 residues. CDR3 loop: CTSSMKGRGETQYF. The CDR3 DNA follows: TGTACCAGCAGCATGAAGGGCCGAGGAGAGACCCAGTACTTC.

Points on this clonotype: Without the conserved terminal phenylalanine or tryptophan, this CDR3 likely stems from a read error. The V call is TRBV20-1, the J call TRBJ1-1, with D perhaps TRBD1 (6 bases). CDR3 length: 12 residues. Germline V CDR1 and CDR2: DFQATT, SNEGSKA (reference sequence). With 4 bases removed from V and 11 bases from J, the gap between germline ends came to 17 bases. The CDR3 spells CSANRDILEAFS. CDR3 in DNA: TGCAGTGCTAACCGGGACATCCTAGAGGCTTTCTCT.

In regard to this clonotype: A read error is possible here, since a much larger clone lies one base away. The CDR3 protein is CATNWAGEDQLQHF. Here the CDR3 DNA reads TGTGCCACCAATTGGGCAGGGGAGGATCAGCTCCAGCATTTT. V gene TRBV24-1 combines with J gene TRBJ1-5; D is possibly TRBD1 (6 bases). There are 14 residues in the CDR3. The germline CDR1 and CDR2 sequences are KGHDR and SFDVKD.

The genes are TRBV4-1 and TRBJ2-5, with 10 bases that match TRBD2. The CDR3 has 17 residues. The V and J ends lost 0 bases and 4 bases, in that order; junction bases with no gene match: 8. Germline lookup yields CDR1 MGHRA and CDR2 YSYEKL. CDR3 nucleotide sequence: TGCGCCAGCAGCCAAGAGGGCAGCGGGAGGGCCGTAGAGACCCAGTACTTC. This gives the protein CASSQEGSGRAVETQYF.